One and the same sample provided the 10 T cell receptor beta chains below, sequenced in a study of human T cells and chemical hapten exposure. The sample's time point: healthy volunteer bleed at 6 weeks. Total RNA was isolated from whole blood that had not been fractionated. Each CDR3 protein is one row after TCRdb ran MiXCR on the RACE reads. The sample contains 70,000 to 95,000 distinct CDR3 sequences, approximately 8.6% of which appear only once. The sequencing sample was made of whole blood. These receptors were obtained from a female donor in good health. Some clones in this sample may be carry-over from other donors' samples.

The sample holds a few counts of this clonotype. CDR3 nucleotide sequence: TGCGCCAGCAGCTTGGAGGGCAGGGGTATCGACGAGCAGTACTTC. It is translated as CASSLEGRGIDEQYF. V is TRBV5-1 and J is TRBJ2-7, with a tentative D call TRBD1 (6 bases). The CDR3 spans 15 residues. Looked up from germline, CDR1 is SGHRS and CDR2 is YFSETQ. V lost 0 bases and J lost 5, with 15 bases in between.

Many counts were recorded for this clonotype. In DNA, the CDR3 is TGTGCCAGCAGCCAAGAAGCAGGGGGCCAACCTTACAACACTGAAGCTTTCTTT. Its protein is CASSQEAGGQPYNTEAFF. The chain combines TRBV4-2 with TRBJ1-1; 8 nucleotides agree with TRBD1. With V trimmed by 0 bases and J by 2 bases, 11 bases remained unmatched. This CDR3 is 18 amino acids long. Germline V gene sequence: CDR1 LGHNA, CDR2 YNFKEQ.

Many counts were recorded for this clonotype. This chain connects TRBV2 to TRBJ2-1, with 10 positions matching TRBD2. Unmatched junction bases numbered 12, after V lost 4 bases and J lost 9 bases. CDR1 and CDR2 from the germline V gene are SNHLY and FYNNEI. The CDR3 is 16 amino acids. CDR3 in DNA: TGTGCCAGCAGTGGAATGGGACGAGCGGGGGGGAGTGAGCAGTTCTTC. This gives the protein CASSGMGRAGGSEQFF.

This clonotype was detected many times. This chain links TRBV6-5 with TRBJ2-5, with TRBD2 matching 14 bases. Trimming took 6 bases from V and 7 from J; bases not matched to a gene: 10. Germline CDR1 and CDR2: MNHEY and SVGAGI. The CDR3 is 16 residues long. Here the CDR3 reads CASSSRLAGGQGTQYF. The CDR3 DNA reads TGTGCCAGCAGCTCACGACTAGCGGGGGGGCAGGGGACCCAGTACTTC.

This clonotype showed up many times. V usage is TRBV20-1 and J usage is TRBJ2-5; 9 nucleotides agree with TRBD1. The V and J ends lost 0 bases and 1 base, in that order; junction bases with no gene match: 6. This CDR3 comprises 16 residues. Germline V lookup: CDR1 DFQATT, CDR2 SNEGSKA (reference sequence). The CDR3 here is CSAREPRDRAQETQYF. CDR3 sequence (DNA): TGCAGTGCTAGAGAGCCCAGGGACAGGGCCCAAGAGACCCAGTACTTC.

This clonotype has at least ten counts. The chain carries TRBV5-1 and TRBJ1-5; maybe TRBD1 (6 bases). Germline loops: CDR1 SGHRS, CDR2 YFSETQ. Trimming cost V 4 bases and J 6 bases, with 14 bases left between them. The CDR3 spans 14 residues. The CDR3 region has the DNA TGCGCCAGCAGCCGCGAGGGGGGAAGTCAGCCCCAGCATTTT. This translates into CASSREGGSQPQHF.

The rearrangement links TRBV15 to TRBJ2-3, with TRBD1 identical over 9 bases. The junction had 4 bases not matched to a gene; V was cut back by 3 bases and J by 3 bases. Germline CDR1 and CDR2: LNHNV and YYDKDF (reference sequence). The CDR3 sequence is 15 residues long. CDR3 protein: CATSRGDRDTDTQYF. CDR3 DNA sequence: TGTGCCACCAGCAGGGGGGACAGGGATACAGATACGCAGTATTTT.

CDR3 protein: CASSSGPTGAGEKLFF. For the CDR3, the DNA is TGTGCCAGCAGCTCCGGACCCACAGGGGCGGGGGAAAAACTGTTTTTT. The chain combines TRBV7-2 with TRBJ1-4, with 7 nucleotides matching TRBD1. In germline, CDR1 is SGHTA, CDR2 FQGNSA. Germline trimming cut 4 bases from V and 8 bases from J; bases unmatched to any gene: 13. The CDR3 spans 16 residues.

This clonotype was recorded at least ten times. The V gene is TRBV2, the J gene TRBJ1-4, with D maybe TRBD1 (5 bases). The germline V gene has CDR1 SNHLY and CDR2 FYNNEI. V was cut by 6 bases and J by 5 bases, with 10 bases left in between. This CDR3 is 13 amino acids long. The CDR3 sequence is CASRQAPNEKLFF. CDR3 nucleotides: TGTGCCAGCAGACAGGCCCCGAATGAAAAACTGTTTTTT.

This sequence joins TRBV14 and TRBJ2-1; D may match TRBD1 or TRBD2 (5 bases each). Trimming took 4 bases from V and 1 from J, leaving 14 bases between them. The germline CDR1 and CDR2 sequences are SGHDN and FVKESK. The CDR3 runs to 16 residues. The CDR3 spells CASSRVGVGSYNEQFF. DNA of the CDR3: TGTGCCAGCAGCCGCGTGGGGGTAGGTTCCTACAATGAGCAGTTCTTC.